This T cell receptor beta chain was captured in a study of vaccination effects on CD4 cells after COVID-19. Study information: The median interval between the second dose and post-vaccine sampling was 72 days.

Expansion with viral peptide pools was applied to antigen-specific CD4+ T cells by the ViraFEST assay prior to sequencing. With around ten days of culture completed, CD4+ T cells were isolated. The participants, recipients of two vaccine doses, got either BNT162b2 or mRNA-1273. Vaccine recipients lacked prior SARS-CoV-2 infection and had negative nucleocapsid antibodies. Around 2 million PBMC per well were cultured with roughly 9 IU/ml IL-2 and roughly 9.9 ug/ml peptides. Cultures had half their medium replaced with IL-2 medium on days 3 and 7. The CDR3 is 13 residues long. CDR1 LNHDA and CDR2 SQIVND come from the germline V gene (reference sequence). V shed 4 bases and J shed 5 bases, with 11 bases lying between them. Worth noting for this clone: Its cognate antigen is unknown.

TCRdb's copy holds only in-frame clones and misses some; the assay was immunoSEQ multiplex PCR. The table records tens of thousands of clones, around 69% of them present only once. The specimen comprised CD4+ T cells from PBMCs cultured with HCoV-229E spike peptides, sampled after COVID-19 vaccination. The chain has TRBV19 and TRBJ1-1; D is possibly TRBD1 (5 bases). The receptor comes from a human donor who received a COVID-19 vaccine. The CDR3 coding sequence is TGTGCCAGTAGTAGCCAGGGTGGTACTGAAGCTTTCTTT. It encodes CASSSQGGTEAFF.